The 9 T cell receptor beta chains presented below share a single source sample, sequenced in a study of brain T cells in children with intractable seizures. Data came from immunoSEQ multiplex PCR; TCRdb stores just in-frame clones and leaves some out. The sample lists 110,000 or so clones, approximately 94% occurring once. The sequencing here drew on peripheral blood, taken at surgery. Receptor source: a boy younger than two with hemimegalencephaly and intractable seizures.

J is TRBJ2-2 and V is TRBV7-3; D ambiguous. This CDR3 has 13 residues. The germline V gene encodes CDR1 SGHTA and CDR2 FQGTGA. The V end was cut by 2 bases, the J end by 6 bases, with 7 bases between. CDR3 loop: CASSLDGSGELFF. The CDR3, as DNA: TGTGCCAGCAGCTTAGACGGGTCCGGGGAGCTGTTTTTT.

This chain uses TRBV11-2 with TRBJ2-6, with no clear D. V shed 4 bases and J shed 4 bases, with 14 bases lying between them. Germline assignment: CDR1 SGHAT and CDR2 FQNNGV. The CDR3 loop spans 16 amino acids. CDR3 in amino acids: CASSSILGRGANVLTF. DNA for the CDR3: TGTGCCAGCAGCTCCATACTCGGCCGGGGGGCCAACGTCCTGACTTTC.

The J gene is TRBJ2-7, the V gene TRBV27; 7 positions agree with TRBD1. This CDR3 is 14 amino acids long. Unmatched junction bases numbered 7, after V lost 3 bases and J lost 5 bases. The V gene's germline CDR1 is MNHEY and CDR2 SMNVEV (reference sequence). CDR3 bases: TGTGCCAGCAGTTTGTTCCCGACAGGGAACGAGCAGTACTTC. This translates into CASSLFPTGNEQYF.

The rearrangement uses TRBV6-5 and TRBJ2-3; 8 nucleotides match TRBD1. This CDR3 has 15 residues. Trimming at V came to 6 bases and at J to 2 bases, leaving 7 bases not matched to a gene. Per the germline V gene, CDR1 is MNHEY and CDR2 is SVGAGI. The CDR3 DNA is TGTGCCAGCAGGACCGGGACAGGCTTCACAGATACGCAGTATTTT. This gives the protein CASRTGTGFTDTQYF.

V usage is TRBV7-9 and J usage is TRBJ1-6; possible D gene TRBD1, 5 bases. Germline V CDR1 and CDR2: SEHNR, FQNEAQ (reference sequence). V was trimmed by 1 base and J by 9 bases, leaving 7 bases between them. CDR3 length equals 13 residues. The CDR3 sequence: CASSLDRGSPLHF. CDR3 DNA: TGTGCCAGCAGCTTAGATAGGGGTTCACCCCTCCACTTT.

The rearrangement joins TRBV5-1 to TRBJ1-4, with a possible D match to TRBD1 (5 bases). V gave up 6 bases and J gave up 7 bases, with 13 bases separating them. The CDR3 has 13 amino acids. Germline V lookup: CDR1 SGHRS, CDR2 YFSETQ. The CDR3 is CASMGRPGEKLFF. CDR3 sequence (DNA): TGCGCCAGCATGGGACGGCCTGGTGAAAAACTGTTTTTT.

The rearrangement joins TRBV6-5 to TRBJ2-5; D unclear. The CDR3 is 15 residues long. Germline assignment: CDR1 MNHEY and CDR2 SVGAGI. V dropped 0 bases and J dropped 5 bases, with 13 bases sitting between them. CDR3 sequence reads: CASSYSLVPKETQYF. CDR3 in DNA: TGTGCCAGCAGTTACTCACTGGTTCCTAAGGAGACCCAGTACTTC.

Worth noting for this clone: The sample holds other DNA sequences that translate to the same CDR3. The chain links TRBV5-1 to TRBJ1-5; the D gene is possibly TRBD1 (5 bases). The CDR3 extends over 14 amino acids. Deletions cut 1 base from V and 2 bases from J, with 7 bases between. The germline CDR1 and CDR2 sequences are SGHRS and YFSETQ. The CDR3 region is CASSLRGGNQPQHF. CDR3 sequence (DNA): TGCGCCAGCAGCTTGAGAGGGGGCAATCAGCCCCAGCATTTT.

CDR3 in amino acids: CASSLWEGRRIYTEAFF. CDR3 nucleotides: TGTGCCAGCAGCTTGTGGGAGGGGCGGCGGATTTACACTGAAGCTTTCTTT. V gene TRBV5-6 combines with J gene TRBJ1-1; perhaps TRBD1 as D (5 bases). Germline V gives CDR1 SGHDT, CDR2 YYEEEE. Trimming cost V 1 base and J 3 bases, with 19 bases left between them. This CDR3 region has 17 residues.